This is a list of T cell receptor beta chains from one sample in a study of control samples from healthy donors and cancer patients. The data were produced by immunoSEQ multiplex PCR, yet TCRdb's version contains in-frame clones alone and is incomplete. The sample gives tens of thousands of clones, roughly nine tenths of which show up once; around 5.1% is in the top ten. Sample: PBMCs. Source of these receptors: a man in his sixties with colorectal cancer. The CDR3 runs from the conserved cysteine through the conserved F or W. A D gene is named only where the DNA matches it firmly. Size values are once, few and many counts, or a class for expanded clones, and some rows have none.

clone_size: .
v_call: TRBV28
j_call: TRBJ1-5
d_call: TRBD1
cdr3_nt: TGTGCCAGCAGCCCGACCCCGGGACAGGGGCGTCAGCCCCAGCATTTT
cdr3_aa: CASSPTPGQGRQPQHF

clone_size: once
v_call: TRBV5-4
j_call: TRBJ1-4
d_call: TRBD1
cdr3_nt: TGTGCCAGCAGCTCCGACAGGGGAATGAGGACTAATGAAAAACTGTTTTTT
cdr3_aa: CASSSDRGMRTNEKLFF

clone_size: once
v_call: TRBV7-2
j_call: TRBJ2-7
d_call: TRBD2
cdr3_nt: TGTGCCAGCAGCTCTATAGCGGGCTCCTACGAGCAGTACTTC
cdr3_aa: CASSSIAGSYEQYF

clone_size: .
v_call: TRBV23-1
j_call: TRBJ2-5
d_call: .
cdr3_nt: TGCGCCAGCATTTGGCCAGGGGAACCGGGGACCACACAAGAGACCCAGTACTTC
cdr3_aa: CASIWPGEPGTTQETQYF

clone_size: .
v_call: TRBV6-5
j_call: TRBJ1-1
d_call: .
cdr3_nt: TGTGCCAGCAGTTACCCCGGGGCGGGTAACACTGAAGCTTTCTTT
cdr3_aa: CASSYPGAGNTEAFF

clone_size: .
v_call: TRBV5-4
j_call: TRBJ1-2
d_call: .
cdr3_nt: TGTGCCAGCAGCCCAGGCGGGGACTATGGCTACACCTTC
cdr3_aa: CASSPGGDYGYTF

clone_size: few
v_call: TRBV3-1/TRBV3-2
j_call: TRBJ2-5
d_call: .
cdr3_nt: TGTGCCAGCAGCCAAGATCTTTCCTCCCGATTAGGTTACCGGGACCCAAAGACCCAGTACTTC
cdr3_aa: CASSQDLSSRLGYRDPKTQYF

clone_size: .
v_call: TRBV5-8
j_call: TRBJ1-2
d_call: .
cdr3_nt: TGTGCCAGCAGCTTGGTTGGAGGTTCGCAGGTCGGCTACACCTTC
cdr3_aa: CASSLVGGSQVGYTF

clone_size: .
v_call: TRBV6-5
j_call: TRBJ1-2
d_call: .
cdr3_nt: TGTGCCGTCGGAAAAGGACGGAACTATGGCTACACCTTC
cdr3_aa: CAVGKGRNYGYTF

clone_size: .
v_call: TRBV6-5
j_call: TRBJ2-7
d_call: .
cdr3_nt: TGTGCCAGCAGCAAAACCCCCTTGGGTGAGCAGTACTTC
cdr3_aa: CASSKTPLGEQYF

clone_size: .
v_call: TRBV9
j_call: TRBJ2-7
d_call: .
cdr3_nt: TGTGCCAGCAGCGTACGGGCGGACTCCTACGAGCAGTACTTC
cdr3_aa: CASSVRADSYEQYF

clone_size: once
v_call: TRBV7-3
j_call: TRBJ2-3
d_call: .
cdr3_nt: TGTGCCAGCGCCACCACAGATACGCAGTATTTT
cdr3_aa: CASATTDTQYF

clone_size: .
v_call: TRBV23-1
j_call: TRBJ1-2
d_call: TRBD1
cdr3_nt: TGCGCCAGCAGTCACCAAAGGGGGCTCAACTATGGCTACACCTTC
cdr3_aa: CASSHQRGLNYGYTF

clone_size: .
v_call: TRBV6-5
j_call: TRBJ1-1
d_call: .
cdr3_nt: TGTGCCAGCACTATAACAGGCCACACTGAAGCTTTCTTT
cdr3_aa: CASTITGHTEAFF

clone_size: .
v_call: TRBV19
j_call: TRBJ2-1
d_call: .
cdr3_nt: TGTGCCAGTAGAATTGGGTCCCCCTCCTACAATGAGCAGTTCTTC
cdr3_aa: CASRIGSPSYNEQFF

clone_size: .
v_call: TRBV19
j_call: TRBJ1-2
d_call: TRBD1
cdr3_nt: TGTGCCAGTAGTCCCGCTCCCGGGACAGGGTGGGGCGGCTACACCTTC
cdr3_aa: CASSPAPGTGWGGYTF

clone_size: .
v_call: TRBV6-1
j_call: TRBJ2-2
d_call: .
cdr3_nt: TGTGCCAGCGGGGGCCGCACGAACACCGGGGAGCTGTTTTTT
cdr3_aa: CASGGRTNTGELFF

clone_size: .
v_call: TRBV2
j_call: TRBJ2-5
d_call: TRBD1
cdr3_nt: TGTGCCAGCAACGACAGGGCGATCCAAGAGACCCAGTACTTC
cdr3_aa: CASNDRAIQETQYF

clone_size: .
v_call: TRBV5-4
j_call: TRBJ2-1
d_call: TRBD2
cdr3_nt: TGTGCCAGCCCGGGGGGGCAGACGGATGAGCAGTTCTTC
cdr3_aa: CASPGGQTDEQFF

clone_size: .
v_call: TRBV6-6
j_call: TRBJ2-5
d_call: .
cdr3_nt: TGTGCCAGCAGTTACTTAGAGACCCAGTACTTC
cdr3_aa: CASSYLETQYF

clone_size: .
v_call: TRBV5-6
j_call: TRBJ2-2
d_call: .
cdr3_nt: TGTGCCAGCACCTGGAGCGCGAACACCGGGGAGCTGTTTTTT
cdr3_aa: CASTWSANTGELFF

clone_size: .
v_call: TRBV11-2
j_call: TRBJ1-3
d_call: .
cdr3_nt: TGTGCCAGCAGCCGGGGGGGTCTCTCTGGAAACACCATATATTTT
cdr3_aa: CASSRGGLSGNTIYF

clone_size: .
v_call: TRBV4-3
j_call: TRBJ2-4
d_call: TRBD2
cdr3_nt: TGCGCCAGCAGCCAAGCCGCCATGCGGGGGGGATCGAAGGACATTCAGTACTTC
cdr3_aa: CASSQAAMRGGSKDIQYF

clone_size: .
v_call: TRBV28
j_call: TRBJ2-7
d_call: TRBD1
cdr3_nt: TGTGCCAGCAGTTTATTGGGGGGACAGGGGCTCTACGAGCAGTACTTC
cdr3_aa: CASSLLGGQGLYEQYF

clone_size: .
v_call: TRBV29-1
j_call: TRBJ2-5
d_call: TRBD1
cdr3_nt: TGCAGCGCATCCGGGACAGTTATCTTCGAGGCACAAGAGACCCAGTACTTC
cdr3_aa: CSASGTVIFEAQETQYF

clone_size: .
v_call: TRBV14
j_call: TRBJ2-1
d_call: TRBD2
cdr3_nt: TGTGCCAGCAGCCGAGAACTAGCGGGGGGGTCCTACAATGAGCAGTTCTTC
cdr3_aa: CASSRELAGGSYNEQFF

clone_size: once
v_call: TRBV18
j_call: TRBJ1-2
d_call: .
cdr3_nt: TGTGCCAGCTCACAGGATGCAGCGTCGGCATATGGCTACACCTTC
cdr3_aa: CASSQDAASAYGYTF

clone_size: few
v_call: TRBV12-3/TRBV12-4
j_call: TRBJ1-2
d_call: .
cdr3_nt: TGTGCCAGCAGTCCGGGATATGGCTACACCTTC
cdr3_aa: CASSPGYGYTF

clone_size: once
v_call: TRBV5-1
j_call: TRBJ2-1
d_call: .
cdr3_nt: TGCGCCAGCAGCTTGGCCTTGGATGAGCAGTTCTTC
cdr3_aa: CASSLALDEQFF

clone_size: .
v_call: TRBV11-3
j_call: TRBJ2-7
d_call: TRBD2
cdr3_nt: TGTGCCAGCAGCTCCCGAGGGCTAGCGGGGGAGCAGTACTTC
cdr3_aa: CASSSRGLAGEQYF

clone_size: .
v_call: TRBV29-1
j_call: TRBJ2-3
d_call: .
cdr3_nt: TGCAGCGTTGATGGGGCGAGTACGCAGTATTTT
cdr3_aa: CSVDGASTQYF

clone_size: once
v_call: TRBV3-1/TRBV3-2
j_call: TRBJ2-3
d_call: .
cdr3_nt: TGTGCCAGCAGCCAACGAGTAGGAAGCACAGATACGCAGTATTTT
cdr3_aa: CASSQRVGSTDTQYF

clone_size: .
v_call: TRBV27
j_call: TRBJ1-2
d_call: TRBD1
cdr3_nt: TGTGCCAGCACCCGCGGCTTTCAGGGACAGGGGTTCTATGGCTACACCTTC
cdr3_aa: CASTRGFQGQGFYGYTF

clone_size: .
v_call: TRBV4-3
j_call: TRBJ1-2
d_call: .
cdr3_nt: TGCGCCAGCAGCCCTACGAGGGGGGCTAACTATGGCTACACCTTC
cdr3_aa: CASSPTRGANYGYTF

clone_size: .
v_call: TRBV3-1/TRBV3-2
j_call: TRBJ2-3
d_call: .
cdr3_nt: TGTGCCAGCAGCCCCCGAACTAGCATCCTCACAGATACGCAGTATTTT
cdr3_aa: CASSPRTSILTDTQYF

clone_size: .
v_call: TRBV4-1
j_call: TRBJ2-5
d_call: TRBD2
cdr3_nt: TGCGCCCGCAGCGCGGGACTAGCGGGGGGGGGAGAGACCCAGTACTTC
cdr3_aa: CARSAGLAGGGETQYF

clone_size: .
v_call: TRBV25-1
j_call: TRBJ2-5
d_call: .
cdr3_nt: TGTGCCAGCAGTGAACAACGGGGCCCCGCGACCCAGTACTTC
cdr3_aa: CASSEQRGPATQYF

clone_size: .
v_call: TRBV19
j_call: TRBJ2-7
d_call: TRBD1
cdr3_nt: TGTGCCAGTAGTACCCATGGACAGGGCTCCTACGAGCAGTACTTC
cdr3_aa: CASSTHGQGSYEQYF

clone_size: .
v_call: TRBV7-9
j_call: TRBJ1-2
d_call: TRBD1
cdr3_nt: TGTGCCAGCAGCCTTTGGACAGGGTACGAATTGGACGGCTACACCTTC
cdr3_aa: CASSLWTGYELDGYTF

clone_size: .
v_call: TRBV10-3
j_call: TRBJ1-5
d_call: TRBD1
cdr3_nt: TGTGCCATCAGTGAGGTAAAGACAGGGTATAATAATCAGCCCCAGCATTTT
cdr3_aa: CAISEVKTGYNNQPQHF